This T cell receptor (beta chain) appears in the sequencing data of a study of cytomegalovirus exposure and HLA in healthy donors. Points from the study as a whole: In vitro assays verified that three CMV-associated chains recognized CMV antigens specifically. A list of more than 150 TCR beta chains associated with cytomegalovirus was given. Fewer N-insertions than the roughly 670-donor mean were reportedly shown by an Asian-associated ancestry cluster in a later analysis. Most TCR sequences showed up rarely, but some public TCRs showed up in many donors.

PCR primers comprised 60 Vbeta and 13 Jbeta primers. Profiled with immunoSEQ multiplex PCR; TCRdb holds only in-frame clones, not every one. The data contain fewer than 150,000 clones, around three quarters of them seen just once; the ten biggest clones take up almost 7%. There are 13 residues in the CDR3. V lost 10 bases and J 4 bases, leaving 16 bases between the germline ends. Germline V gives CDR1 MRHNA, CDR2 SNTAGT. As regards this clone: Its antigen is not known.

The sample consisted of PBMCs. The chain employs TRBV6-4 and TRBJ2-5, with TRBD1 as a possible D gene (6 bases). The clonotype comes from a man between 40 and 49 years old in good health and CMV-seropositive. CDR3 nucleotides: TGTGCCACCTGGAACAGGGAAGGAGAGACCCAGTACTTC. Protein sequence: CATWNREGETQYF.